The 22 T cell receptor beta chains reported below all come from one sample, sequenced in a study of blood T cell repertoires in COVID-19. Measured with immunoSEQ multiplex PCR; TCRdb has only the in-frame clones, and not every one. The sample includes hundreds of thousands of clones, nearly 90% of them seen just once. Sequences were obtained from PBMCs or T cells enriched from blood (not recorded which). The receptors come from a man under 40 who had been exposed to COVID-19.

The chain employs TRBV9 and TRBJ2-2; possible D gene TRBD1, 5 bases. This CDR3 spans 13 amino acids. From germline, CDR1 is SGDLS and CDR2 YYNGEE. V lost 6 bases and J 3 bases, leaving 9 bases between the germline ends. CDR3 in DNA: TGTGCCAGCACCTTAGGGGACACCGGGGAGCTGTTTTTT. Its translation: CASTLGDTGELFF.

The rearrangement uses TRBV3-1 (or the pseudogene TRBV3-2) and TRBJ2-7, with 8 bases identical to TRBD1. The V and J ends lost 1 base and 1 base, in that order; junction bases with no gene match: 12. The germline gives CDR1 LGHDT, CDR2 YNNKEL (reference sequence). The CDR3 consists of 18 residues. The DNA of the CDR3 is TGTGCCAGCAGCCAAGGTCCCGGCAGGGGGCAGGAATCCTACGAGCAGTACTTC. It yields the protein CASSQGPGRGQESYEQYF.

CDR3 residues: CASSLGGLREPQHF. The CDR3 bases are TGTGCCAGCAGCTTAGGAGGGCTAAGGGAGCCCCAGCATTTT. This chain links TRBV7-9 with TRBJ1-5; D gene uncertain. From germline, CDR1 is SEHNR and CDR2 FQNEAQ (reference sequence). CDR3 size: 14 residues. V was cut by 1 base and J by 8 bases, with 12 bases left in between.

The gene calls are TRBV13 and TRBJ2-5, with 9 bases that match TRBD2. The ends lost 5 bases at V and 4 bases at J; junction bases unmatched: 8. The CDR3 is made up of 15 amino acids. Germline V gene sequence: CDR1 PRHDT, CDR2 FYEKMQ (reference sequence). The chain's CDR3 is CASSLGTSSRETQYF. CDR3 DNA sequence: TGTGCCAGCAGCCTCGGGACTAGCAGCCGAGAGACCCAGTACTTC.

The chain carries TRBV19 and TRBJ1-4; a weak D match, TRBD1 (5 bases). From germline, CDR1 is LNHDA and CDR2 SQIVND (reference sequence). Deletions cut 4 bases from V and 8 bases from J, with 17 bases between. The length of the CDR3 is 15 residues. The CDR3: CASSTIRQKLEKLFF. The CDR3 coding sequence is TGTGCCAGTAGTACAATTCGACAGAAGTTAGAAAAACTGTTTTTT.

This clone has just one count. The chain carries TRBV6-2 or TRBV6-3 and TRBJ2-5; tentative D call: TRBD1 (6 bases). Germline assignment: CDR1 MNHEY and CDR2 SVGEGT. The CDR3 extends over 15 amino acids. Trimming cost V 6 bases and J 7 bases, with 21 bases left between them. CDR3 sequence (DNA): TGTGCCAGCAGCCTACAGGGTGGGGTACTTGGGACCCAGTACTTC. Translation: CASSLQGGVLGTQYF.

The V call is TRBV9, the J call TRBJ2-3; TRBD2 might be the D (6 bases). CDR1 is SGDLS and CDR2 is YYNGEE in the germline V gene. CDR3 length: 16 residues. V was clipped by 2 bases and J by 1 base, with 14 bases between them. In DNA, the CDR3 is TGTGCCAGCAGCGTTTCGGGGTCTAGCGGCACAGATACGCAGTATTTT. Translation gives CASSVSGSSGTDTQYF.

This rearrangement joins TRBV18 to TRBJ1-6, with 7 nucleotides matching TRBD1. The germline gives CDR1 KGHSH, CDR2 LQKENI. After removal of 2 bases from V and 8 bases from J, the junction contained 12 bases not matched to a gene. This CDR3 comprises 17 residues. The CDR3 here is CASSPMYSGQRYSPLHF. The CDR3 DNA is TGTGCCAGCTCACCAATGTACTCGGGACAGAGATATTCACCCCTCCACTTT.

The CDR3: CASSIEGQGVQPQHF. Here the CDR3 DNA reads TGTGCCAGTAGTATAGAAGGGCAGGGGGTGCAGCCCCAGCATTTT. The chain recombines TRBV19 with TRBJ1-5; 7 bases are a match to TRBD1. Germline V gene sequence: CDR1 LNHDA, CDR2 SQIVND (reference sequence). The CDR3 loop spans 15 amino acids. J lost 7 bases, V lost 0 bases, and 6 bases had no gene match. The full variable domain, with the rest looked up from reference TRBV19 and TRBJ1-5, is DGGITQSPKYLFRKEGQNVTLSCEQNLNHDAMYWYRQDPGQGLRLIYYSQIVNDFQKGDIAEGYSVSREKKESFPLTVTSAQKNPTAFYLCASSIEGQGVQPQHFGDGTRLSIL.

This chain connects TRBV6-2 or TRBV6-3 to TRBJ2-2; 12 nucleotides match TRBD1. Per germline, CDR1 MNHEY and CDR2 SVGEGT. The CDR3 loop spans 16 amino acids. After removal of 6 bases from V and 4 bases from J, the junction contained 6 bases not matched to a gene. CDR3 region: CASSTGTGGGTGELFF. DNA for the CDR3: TGTGCCAGCAGCACCGGGACAGGGGGCGGCACCGGGGAGCTGTTTTTT.

This sequence joins TRBV12-3 or TRBV12-4 and TRBJ2-1; D gene unclear. Trimming took 5 bases from V and 4 from J, leaving 9 bases between them. The CDR3 consists of 13 residues. The DNA of the CDR3 is TGTGCCAGCAGTCTAACTAATTACAATGAGCAGTTCTTC. Protein sequence: CASSLTNYNEQFF.

V is TRBV2 and J is TRBJ2-7; no clear D gene. Trimming cost V 8 bases and J 5 bases, with 13 bases left between them. Per germline, CDR1 SNHLY and CDR2 FYNNEI. The CDR3 spans 12 residues. CDR3 in amino acids: CASSFFGNEQYF. CDR3 nucleotide sequence: TGTGCCAGCTCATTCTTCGGTAACGAGCAGTACTTC.

The chain recombines TRBV29-1 with TRBJ2-7, with 10 bases lining up with TRBD1. V lost 8 bases, J lost 6 bases, and 10 bases stayed unmatched. The V gene's germline CDR1 is SQVTM and CDR2 ANQGSEA. This CDR3 has 13 amino acids. The CDR3 reads CSLGTGESGEQYF. The CDR3 DNA reads as TGCAGCCTGGGGACAGGGGAATCTGGCGAGCAGTACTTC.

This chain joins TRBV6-4 and TRBJ2-2; 8 positions match TRBD2. Unmatched junction bases numbered 3, after V lost 2 bases and J lost 4 bases. This CDR3 comprises 15 residues. Looked up from germline, CDR1 is MRHNA and CDR2 is SNTAGT. The CDR3 loop is CASSDGAGGTGELFF. CDR3 nucleotides: TGTGCCAGCAGTGACGGGGCGGGAGGCACCGGGGAGCTGTTTTTT.

This chain links TRBV5-4 with TRBJ2-1; 11 bases are a match to TRBD2. Germline CDR1 SGHNT, CDR2 YYREEE (reference sequence). V shed 4 bases and J 4 bases; nucleotides not matched to a gene: 10. This CDR3 comprises 17 residues. CDR3 in amino acids: CASSKDAGTSGYNEQFF. CDR3 DNA sequence: TGTGCCAGCAGCAAAGATGCCGGGACTAGCGGTTACAATGAGCAGTTCTTC.

V is TRBV10-1 and J is TRBJ2-1, with D possibly TRBD2 on 5 matching bases. Germline-derived CDR1 and CDR2 are WNHNN and SYGVQD (reference sequence). The CDR3 spans 13 residues. The V end was cut by 11 bases, the J end by 6 bases, with 17 bases between. The CDR3 reads CAANSGVGNEQFF. For the CDR3, the DNA is TGCGCCGCCAACTCCGGGGTCGGCAATGAGCAGTTCTTC.

J is TRBJ1-3 and V is TRBV9, with TRBD1 identical over 9 bases. After removal of 4 bases from V and 4 bases from J, the junction contained 3 bases not matched to a gene. The CDR3 runs to 14 residues. Germline loops: CDR1 SGDLS, CDR2 YYNGEE. The CDR3 reads CASSSGTGGNTIYF. As DNA, the CDR3 is TGTGCCAGCAGCTCTGGGACAGGGGGAAACACCATATATTTT.

This clone was counted once. The chain is built from TRBV10-2 and TRBJ2-7, with D perhaps TRBD2 (6 bases). Germline V gene sequence: CDR1 WSHSY, CDR2 SAAADI. The ends were cut back, 1 base at V and 5 bases at J, with 6 bases in the middle. The CDR3 contains 12 residues. CDR3 sequence reads: CASSEWGDEQYF. In nucleotides, the CDR3 is TGCGCCAGCAGTGAGTGGGGGGACGAGCAGTACTTC.

This chain connects TRBV5-1 to TRBJ1-2; TRBD1 agrees at 9 bases. The length of the CDR3 is 13 residues. J was trimmed by 7 bases and V by 4 bases; bases with no gene match: 5. The V gene's germline CDR1 is SGHRS and CDR2 YFSETQ. CDR3 residues: CASSPGTGIGYTF. In DNA, the CDR3 is TGCGCCAGCAGCCCGGGGACAGGGATTGGCTACACCTTC.

The chain carries TRBV28 and TRBJ1-4; 10 bases fit TRBD1. The CDR3 consists of 16 residues. Germline lookup yields CDR1 MDHEN and CDR2 SYDVKM. J gave up 10 bases and V 5 bases, and 13 bases lay outside the gene matches. The CDR3 reads CASSLRDRGAVGKLFF. The CDR3 DNA follows: TGTGCCAGCAGTCTACGGGACAGGGGAGCTGTGGGAAAACTGTTTTTT.

CDR3 sequence reads: CASSNMGGGETQYF. The CDR3 DNA reads as TGTGCCAGCAGCAACATGGGGGGGGGAGAGACCCAGTACTTC. This chain joins TRBV11-2 and TRBJ2-5; 7 nucleotides align to TRBD2. The CDR3 sequence is 14 residues long. The germline V gene encodes CDR1 SGHAT and CDR2 FQNNGV. J lost 4 bases, V lost 5 bases, and 7 bases had no gene match.

The rearrangement joins TRBV2 to TRBJ2-2; 7 bases align to TRBD1. This CDR3 spans 14 amino acids. Germline values: CDR1 SNHLY, CDR2 FYNNEI. J was trimmed by 1 base and V by 5 bases; bases with no gene match: 1. CDR3 sequence reads: CASSRTGNTGELFF. In DNA, the CDR3 is TGTGCCAGCAGTCGGACAGGGAACACCGGGGAGCTGTTTTTT.